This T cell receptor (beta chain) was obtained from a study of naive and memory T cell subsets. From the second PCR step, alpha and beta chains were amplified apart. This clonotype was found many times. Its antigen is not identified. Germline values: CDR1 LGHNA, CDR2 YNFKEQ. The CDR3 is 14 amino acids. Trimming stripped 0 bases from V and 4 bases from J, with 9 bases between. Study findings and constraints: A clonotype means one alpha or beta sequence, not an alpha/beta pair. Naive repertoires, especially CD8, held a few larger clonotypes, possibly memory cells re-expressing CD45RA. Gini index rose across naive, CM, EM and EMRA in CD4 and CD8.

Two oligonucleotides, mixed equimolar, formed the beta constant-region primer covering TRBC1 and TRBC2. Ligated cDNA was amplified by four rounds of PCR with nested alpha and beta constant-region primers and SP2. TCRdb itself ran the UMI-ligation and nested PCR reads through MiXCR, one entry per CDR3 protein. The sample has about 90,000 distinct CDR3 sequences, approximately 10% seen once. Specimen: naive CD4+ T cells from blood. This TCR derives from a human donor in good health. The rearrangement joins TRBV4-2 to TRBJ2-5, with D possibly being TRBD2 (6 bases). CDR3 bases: TGTGCCAGCAGCCAAGAGAAGCGGGTAGAGACCCAGTACTTC. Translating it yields CASSQEKRVETQYF.